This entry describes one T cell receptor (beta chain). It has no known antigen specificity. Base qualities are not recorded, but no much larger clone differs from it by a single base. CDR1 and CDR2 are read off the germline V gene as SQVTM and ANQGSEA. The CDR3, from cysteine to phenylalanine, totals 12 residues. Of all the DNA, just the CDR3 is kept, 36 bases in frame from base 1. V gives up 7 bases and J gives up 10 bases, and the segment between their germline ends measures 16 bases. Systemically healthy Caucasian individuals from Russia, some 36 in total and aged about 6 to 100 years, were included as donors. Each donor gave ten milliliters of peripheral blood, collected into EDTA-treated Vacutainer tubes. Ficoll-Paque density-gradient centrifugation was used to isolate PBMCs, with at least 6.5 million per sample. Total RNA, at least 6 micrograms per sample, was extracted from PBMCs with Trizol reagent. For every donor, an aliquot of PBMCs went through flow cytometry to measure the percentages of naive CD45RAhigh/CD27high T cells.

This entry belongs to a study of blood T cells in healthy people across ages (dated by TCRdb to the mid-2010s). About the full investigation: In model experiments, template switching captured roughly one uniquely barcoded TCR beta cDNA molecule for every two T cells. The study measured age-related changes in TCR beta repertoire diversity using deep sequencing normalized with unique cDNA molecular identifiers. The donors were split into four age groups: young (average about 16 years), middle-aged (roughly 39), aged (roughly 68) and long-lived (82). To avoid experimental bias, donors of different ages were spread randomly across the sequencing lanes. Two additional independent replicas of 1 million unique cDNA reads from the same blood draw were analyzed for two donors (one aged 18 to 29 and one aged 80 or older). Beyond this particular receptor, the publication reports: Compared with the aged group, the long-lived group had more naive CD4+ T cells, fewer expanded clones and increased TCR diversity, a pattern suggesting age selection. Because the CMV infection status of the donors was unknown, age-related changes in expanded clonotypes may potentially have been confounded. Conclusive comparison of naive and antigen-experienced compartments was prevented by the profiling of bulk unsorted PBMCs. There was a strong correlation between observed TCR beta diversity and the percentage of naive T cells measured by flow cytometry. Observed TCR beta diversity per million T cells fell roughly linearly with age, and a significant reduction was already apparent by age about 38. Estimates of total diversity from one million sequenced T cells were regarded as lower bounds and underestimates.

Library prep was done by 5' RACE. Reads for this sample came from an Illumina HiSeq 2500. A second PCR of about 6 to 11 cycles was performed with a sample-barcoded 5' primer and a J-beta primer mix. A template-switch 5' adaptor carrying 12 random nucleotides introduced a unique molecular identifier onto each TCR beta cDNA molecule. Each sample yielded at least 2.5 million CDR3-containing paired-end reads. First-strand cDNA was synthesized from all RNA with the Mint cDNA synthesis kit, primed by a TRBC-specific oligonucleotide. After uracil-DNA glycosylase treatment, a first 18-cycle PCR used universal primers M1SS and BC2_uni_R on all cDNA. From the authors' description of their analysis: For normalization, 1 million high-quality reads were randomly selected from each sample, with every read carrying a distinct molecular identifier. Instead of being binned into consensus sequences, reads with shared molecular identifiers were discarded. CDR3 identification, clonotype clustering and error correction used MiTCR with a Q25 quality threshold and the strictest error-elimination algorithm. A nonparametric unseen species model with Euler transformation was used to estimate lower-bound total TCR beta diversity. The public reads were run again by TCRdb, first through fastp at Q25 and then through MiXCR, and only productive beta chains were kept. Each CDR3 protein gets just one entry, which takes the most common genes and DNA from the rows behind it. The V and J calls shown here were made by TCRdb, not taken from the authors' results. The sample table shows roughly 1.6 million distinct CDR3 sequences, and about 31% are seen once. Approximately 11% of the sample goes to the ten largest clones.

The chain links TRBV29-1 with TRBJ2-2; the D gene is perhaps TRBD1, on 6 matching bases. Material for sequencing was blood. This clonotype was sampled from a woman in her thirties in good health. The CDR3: CSAEGVYAELFF. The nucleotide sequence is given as TGCAGCGCCGAGGGGGTTTACGCGGAGCTGTTTTTT.